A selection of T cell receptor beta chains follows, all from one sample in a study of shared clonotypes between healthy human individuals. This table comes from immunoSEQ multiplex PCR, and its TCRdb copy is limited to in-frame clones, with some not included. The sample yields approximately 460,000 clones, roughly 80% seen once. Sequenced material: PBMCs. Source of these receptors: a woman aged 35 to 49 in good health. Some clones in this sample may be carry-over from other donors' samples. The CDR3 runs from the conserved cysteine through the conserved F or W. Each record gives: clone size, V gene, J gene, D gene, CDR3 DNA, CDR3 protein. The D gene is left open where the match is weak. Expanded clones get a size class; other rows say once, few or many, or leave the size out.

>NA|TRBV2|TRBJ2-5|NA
TGTGCCAGCAGTGAAGCACGGGGAGAGACCCAGTACTTC
CASSEARGETQYF
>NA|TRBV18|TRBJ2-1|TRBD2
TGTGCCAGCTCACCACCAGCGACTAGCGTCTACAATGAGCAGTTCTTC
CASSPPATSVYNEQFF
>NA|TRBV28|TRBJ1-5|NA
TGTGCCAGCAGCCCTTTGCTACAGAGCAATCAGCCCCAGCATTTT
CASSPLLQSNQPQHF
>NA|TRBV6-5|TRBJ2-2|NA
TGTGCCAGCAGTTACTCAGGGGGTAGCCACACCGGGGAGCTGTTTTTT
CASSYSGGSHTGELFF
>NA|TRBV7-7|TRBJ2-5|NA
TGTGCTAGCAGCTTAGAAAGAAAACAGACCCAGTACTTC
CASSLERKQTQYF
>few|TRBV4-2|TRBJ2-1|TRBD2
TGTGCCAGCAGCCAAGACCTAGCGGGAGTGGGCAATGAGCAGTTCTTC
CASSQDLAGVGNEQFF
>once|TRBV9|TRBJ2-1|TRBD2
TGTGCCAGCAGTATGGGGGAGGGCGCGAGCTCCTACAATGAGCAGTTCTTC
CASSMGEGASSYNEQFF
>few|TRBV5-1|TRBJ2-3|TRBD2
TGCGCCAGCAGCCGGACTAGCGGGATAGGTACAGATACGCAGTATTTT
CASSRTSGIGTDTQYF
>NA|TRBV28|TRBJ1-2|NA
TGTGCCAGCACCCTCGGGGGGTCAGATGGCTACACCTTC
CASTLGGSDGYTF
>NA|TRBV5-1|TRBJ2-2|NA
TGCGCCAGCAGCTTGGACTCCCGGAACACCGGGGAGCTGTTTTTT
CASSLDSRNTGELFF
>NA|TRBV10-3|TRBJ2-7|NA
TGTGCCATCAGTGCCGGGACTCTAGGAACCGGCGAGCAGTACTTC
CAISAGTLGTGEQYF
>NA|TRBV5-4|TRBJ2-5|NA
TGTGCCAGCAGCTTGGGGCGGGACAACCAAGAGACCCAGTACTTC
CASSLGRDNQETQYF
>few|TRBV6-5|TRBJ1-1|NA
TGTGCCGTCCGCCGGGGTATCATGAACACTGAAGCTTTCTTT
CAVRRGIMNTEAFF
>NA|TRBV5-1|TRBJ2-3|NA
TGCGCCAGCAGCTTGGCCAGGCACACAGATACGCAGTATTTT
CASSLARHTDTQYF
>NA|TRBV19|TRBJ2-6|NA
TGTGCCAGTAGTAGTTCGGGGCTACGAGCCAACGTCCTGACTTTC
CASSSSGLRANVLTF
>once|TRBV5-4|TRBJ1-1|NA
TGTGCCAGCAGTCCAGACAAGGGGCTAGACACTGAAGCTTTCTTT
CASSPDKGLDTEAFF
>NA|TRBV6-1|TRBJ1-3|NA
TGTGCCAGCAGTGAAAACAGGGACCCAAACACCATATATTTT
CASSENRDPNTIYF
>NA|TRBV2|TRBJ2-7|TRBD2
TGTGCCAGCAGTGAACTAGCGGGAGGATACGAGCAGTACTTC
CASSELAGGYEQYF
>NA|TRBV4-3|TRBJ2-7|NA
TGCGCCAGCAGCCAAGATCCCCCGACAGTCTCCTACGAGCAGTACTTC
CASSQDPPTVSYEQYF
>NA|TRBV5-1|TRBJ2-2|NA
TGCGCCAGCAGCTTGAGAGACTTAACCGGGGAGCTGTTTTTT
CASSLRDLTGELFF
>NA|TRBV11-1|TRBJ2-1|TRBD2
TGTGCCAGCAGCCCGAGGGGAACTAGCGGGAGTTTACAGCAGTTCTTC
CASSPRGTSGSLQQFF
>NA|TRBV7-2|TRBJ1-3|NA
TGTGCCAGCAGCTTGGTCCACTCTGGAAACACCATATATTTT
CASSLVHSGNTIYF
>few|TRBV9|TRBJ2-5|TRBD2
TGTGCCAGCAGCGTAGGCAGTGGCGGGAGGACAGAGACCCAGTACTTC
CASSVGSGGRTETQYF
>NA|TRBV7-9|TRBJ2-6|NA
TGTGCCAGCAGCTTAGCCCCAGGCCCCTCTGGGGCCAACGTCCTGACTTTC
CASSLAPGPSGANVLTF
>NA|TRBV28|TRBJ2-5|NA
TGTGCCAGCAGTTTTCTAGTCTACGAGCGGCAGTACTTC
CASSFLVYERQYF
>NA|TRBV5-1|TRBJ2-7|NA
TGCGCCAGCAGTGGGGGGGACATTTTCTCCTACGAGCAGTACTTC
CASSGGDIFSYEQYF
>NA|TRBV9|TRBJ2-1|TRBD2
TGTGCCAGCAGCCTTAGCGGGGATACCTACAATGAGCAGTTCTTC
CASSLSGDTYNEQFF
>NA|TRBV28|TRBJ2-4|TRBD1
TGTGCCAGCAGTTTTGCGGGACAGGGGGGGAAGGCCAAAAACATTCAGTACTTC
CASSFAGQGGKAKNIQYF
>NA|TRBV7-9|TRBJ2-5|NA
TGTGCCAGCAGCTTAGGGTGGGGCGCGACCAACCAAGAGACCCAGTACTTC
CASSLGWGATNQETQYF
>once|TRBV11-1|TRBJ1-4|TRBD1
TGTGCCAGCAGAACGGACAGGGGAGCTAATGAAAAACTGTTTTTT
CASRTDRGANEKLFF
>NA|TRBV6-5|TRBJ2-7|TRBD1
TGTGCCAGCAGTTACTCGGCACAGGGGCGCACCTACGAGCAGTACTTC
CASSYSAQGRTYEQYF